The 19 T cell receptor beta chains listed next were all sequenced from one sample in a study of blood T cell repertoires in COVID-19. The data were produced by immunoSEQ multiplex PCR, yet TCRdb's version contains in-frame clones alone and is incomplete. Counted here are about 170,000 clones, 60% to 85% occurring once; the ten biggest clones make up approximately 8%. The sequenced sample consisted of peripheral blood. The source is a man in his sixties with acute or convalescent COVID-19.

This clone was seen more than once but under ten times. V usage is TRBV29-1 and J usage is TRBJ1-2, with D possibly TRBD1 on 6 matching bases. The CDR3 loop spans 12 amino acids. Germline CDR1 and CDR2: SQVTM and ANQGSEA. V gave up 5 bases and J gave up 2 bases, with 9 bases separating them. The CDR3 spells CSVRTVNYGYTF. CDR3 nucleotides: TGCAGCGTTAGGACAGTAAACTATGGCTACACCTTC.

V gene TRBV4-2 combines with J gene TRBJ1-4; TRBD1 might be the D (6 bases). V was shortened by 0 bases and J by 7 bases, with 15 bases between the two germline ends. Looked up from germline, CDR1 is LGHNA and CDR2 is YNFKEQ. The CDR3 length is 16 residues. The CDR3 protein is CASSQDPQGLGEKLFF. The CDR3 DNA follows: TGTGCCAGCAGCCAAGATCCGCAGGGGCTGGGTGAAAAACTGTTTTTT.

The gene calls are TRBV7-2 and TRBJ1-1; 7 nucleotides line up with TRBD1. The CDR3 runs to 15 residues. Trimming removed 6 bases from V and 1 base from J; junction bases left unmatched: 8. CDR1 SGHTA and CDR2 FQGNSA come from the germline V gene. The CDR3 here is CASSSRGQQNTEAFF. The CDR3 DNA follows: TGTGCCAGCAGTTCCCGGGGACAGCAGAACACTGAAGCTTTCTTT. Together with reference TRBV7-2 and TRBJ1-1, the CDR3 gives the full variable domain: GAGVSQSPSNKVTEKGKDVELRCDPISGHTALYWYRQSLGQGLEFLIYFQGNSAPDKSGLPSDRFSAERTGGSVSTLTIQRTQQEDSAVYLCASSSRGQQNTEAFFGQGTRLTVV.

The V gene is TRBV5-1, the J gene TRBJ1-4, with D unclear. Germline V gene sequence: CDR1 SGHRS, CDR2 YFSETQ. The CDR3 is made up of 14 amino acids. V dropped 4 bases and J dropped 3 bases, with 10 bases sitting between them. The CDR3 region has the DNA TGCGCCAGCAGCAGGACTGAAGCTAATGAAAAACTGTTTTTT. This encodes CASSRTEANEKLFF.

The chain joins TRBV3-1 (or the pseudogene TRBV3-2) to TRBJ1-2, with unresolved D. Trimming pared 0 bases from V and 6 bases from J, leaving 8 bases between. CDR3 length equals 13 residues. Germline V gene sequence: CDR1 LGHDT, CDR2 YNNKEL (reference sequence). The DNA of the CDR3 is TGTGCCAGCAGCCAAGAGAGAGTGAATGGCTACACCTTC. Residues: CASSQERVNGYTF.

The chain recombines TRBV19 with TRBJ2-5, with 9 bases lining up with TRBD1. Germline lookup yields CDR1 LNHDA and CDR2 SQIVND (reference sequence). V shed 3 bases and J 5 bases; nucleotides not matched to a gene: 16. The CDR3 has 18 amino acids. This chain's CDR3 is CASSIRRGQGGVGETQYF. The CDR3 region has the DNA TGTGCCAGTAGTATTAGGAGGGGACAGGGAGGAGTAGGGGAGACCCAGTACTTC.

The chain combines TRBV13 with TRBJ1-1; the match to TRBD1 covers 9 bases. This CDR3 spans 15 amino acids. V shed 4 bases, J shed 3 bases, and the junction held 6 bases outside the gene matches. Germline V gene lookup returns CDR1 PRHDT and CDR2 FYEKMQ (reference sequence). This CDR3 is CASSSGTGHDTEAFF. CDR3 nucleotides: TGTGCCAGCAGCTCTGGGACAGGGCACGACACTGAAGCTTTCTTT. The full variable domain, with the rest looked up from reference TRBV13 and TRBJ1-1, is AAGVIQSPRHLIKEKRETATLKCYPIPRHDTVYWYQQGPGQDPQFLISFYEKMQSDKGSIPDRFSAQQFSDYHSELNMSSLELGDSALYFCASSSGTGHDTEAFFGQGTRLTVV.

In this sample, this clone turned up once. This rearrangement joins TRBV7-9 to TRBJ2-7; 8 nucleotides align to TRBD1. V lost 7 bases, J lost 5 bases, and 4 bases stayed unmatched. CDR1 is SEHNR and CDR2 is FQNEAQ in the germline V gene (reference sequence). The CDR3 runs to 12 residues. The chain's CDR3 is CASTRTGNEQYF. The DNA for the CDR3 is TGTGCCAGCACCAGGACAGGGAACGAGCAGTACTTC.

This clone was detected only a few times. V gene TRBV9 combines with J gene TRBJ2-7; 8 positions match TRBD1. The length of the CDR3 is 14 residues. The V gene end was trimmed by 1 base and the J gene end by 5 bases; junction bases not matched to a gene: 5. The germline gives CDR1 SGDLS, CDR2 YYNGEE. The CDR3, as DNA: TGTGCCAGCAGCGTACAGGACAGGGCCAACGAGCAGTACTTC. As protein: CASSVQDRANEQYF.

This clone has only one observation. This sequence joins TRBV6-2 or TRBV6-3 and TRBJ2-3, with TRBD1 matching over 10 bases. CDR3 length: 15 amino acids. V was clipped by 6 bases and J by 2 bases; unmatched bases: 5. Germline-derived CDR1 and CDR2 are MNHEY and SVGEGT. The CDR3 loop reads CASSLGQGFTDTQYF. The CDR3 nucleotides are TGTGCCAGCAGCCTGGGACAGGGGTTCACAGATACGCAGTATTTT.

CDR3: CASSRGGVLNTEAFF. The CDR3, as DNA: TGTGCCAGCAGCCGAGGCGGAGTACTGAACACTGAAGCTTTCTTT. V gene TRBV3-1 (or the pseudogene TRBV3-2) combines with J gene TRBJ1-1, with no clear D. The germline CDR1 and CDR2 sequences are LGHDT and YNNKEL (reference sequence). The ends were cut back, 4 bases at V and 0 bases at J, with 12 bases in the middle. This CDR3 is 15 amino acids long.

The J gene is TRBJ2-1, the V gene TRBV5-4; TRBD1 aligns across 7 bases. The CDR3 extends over 13 amino acids. The V gene end was trimmed by 2 bases and the J gene end by 8 bases; junction bases not matched to a gene: 4. In germline, CDR1 is SGHNT, CDR2 YYREEE (reference sequence). CDR3 loop: CASSFTGADEQFF. Here the CDR3 DNA reads TGTGCCAGCAGCTTCACAGGGGCCGATGAGCAGTTCTTC.

This sequence joins TRBV30 and TRBJ2-7, with 9 positions matching TRBD1. With 8 bases clipped from V and 5 bases from J, the junction kept 13 bases outside the gene matches. The germline V gene encodes CDR1 GTSNPN and CDR2 SVGIG (reference sequence). This CDR3 is built from 14 residues. This chain's CDR3 is CARGFGTGINEQYF. The CDR3 DNA follows: TGTGCCCGGGGGTTTGGGACAGGGATAAACGAGCAGTACTTC.

This chain joins TRBV29-1 and TRBJ1-2; D is possibly TRBD1 (6 bases). V shed 5 bases and J shed 2 bases, with 9 bases lying between them. The CDR3 covers 12 residues. From germline, CDR1 is SQVTM and CDR2 ANQGSEA. This CDR3 reads CSVNRENYGYTF. The CDR3 region has the DNA TGCAGCGTTAACAGGGAGAACTATGGCTACACCTTC.

The chain combines TRBV9 with TRBJ1-1; 9 positions agree with TRBD1. Germline CDR1 is SGDLS and CDR2 is YYNGEE. The CDR3 has 14 amino acids. The V and J ends lost 3 bases and 5 bases, in that order; junction bases with no gene match: 5. Here the CDR3 reads CASSAGQGRTEAFF. The CDR3 nucleotides are TGTGCCAGCAGCGCCGGACAGGGGAGGACTGAAGCTTTCTTT. The full variable domain, in which reference TRBV9 and TRBJ1-1 provide the parts outside the CDR3, is DSGVTQTPKHLITATGQRVTLRCSPRSGDLSVYWYQQSLDQGLQFLIQYYNGEERAKGNILERFSAQQFPDLHSELNLSSLELGDSALYFCASSAGQGRTEAFFGQGTRLTVV.

This clone was detected only once. J is TRBJ2-5 and V is TRBV5-1; no firm D call. Trimming removed 1 base from V and 3 bases from J, with 4 bases in between. CDR3 length: 12 residues. Germline V gives CDR1 SGHRS, CDR2 YFSETQ. CDR3 nucleotides: TGCGCCAGCAGCTTGTCGGAAGAGACCCAGTACTTC. Amino acids: CASSLSEETQYF.

The J gene is TRBJ2-5, the V gene TRBV6-2 or TRBV6-3; D call uncertain. This CDR3 is built from 17 residues. V lost 0 bases, J lost 2 bases, and 16 bases lay in between. Looked up from germline, CDR1 is MNHEY and CDR2 is SVGEGT. The CDR3 loop is CASSYSKGSGRQETQYF. DNA of the CDR3: TGTGCCAGCAGTTACTCGAAAGGTTCTGGGCGACAAGAGACCCAGTACTTC.

The chain employs TRBV18 and TRBJ1-1; D uncertain. The V end lost 3 bases, the J end lost 11 bases, and 13 bases lay between the germline ends. Germline values: CDR1 KGHSH, CDR2 LQKENI. The CDR3 covers 12 residues. The CDR3 DNA follows: TGTGCCAGCTCACCTGGGAGTAGGGCTGCTTTCTTT. Its translation is CASSPGSRAAFF.

V and J are TRBV7-3 and TRBJ2-3; weak D call: TRBD2 (5 bases). Trimming left V 4 bases short and J 0 bases short, with 5 bases between. From germline, CDR1 is SGHTA and CDR2 FQGTGA. This CDR3 has 13 residues. This chain's CDR3 is CASSWTSTDTQYF. The CDR3 nucleotides are TGTGCCAGCAGCTGGACTAGCACAGATACGCAGTATTTT.